This T cell receptor (beta chain) was profiled in a study of identical twins. As concerns this clonotype: Its antigen remains unidentified.

Per the germline V gene, CDR1 is MNHNS and CDR2 is SASEGT. The CDR3 is 16 amino acids. V was pared by 7 bases and J by 2 bases, with 10 bases of the junction left unmatched. TCRdb used MiXCR to reprocess the 5' RACE reads, holding one entry per CDR3 protein. The sample holds under 900,000 distinct CDR3 sequences, roughly 18% seen once. Notes on the study in general: Partly confounded zero-insertion analyses could result from invariant MAIT and iNKT cells. Memory repertoires lacked the insertion deficit that abundant cord blood beta clonotypes showed.

These data also featured in a second study, about T cells expressing NK-cell markers. That report adds: An anti-gamma-delta TCR antibody was added in several experiments. It restricted sorting to alpha-beta TCR-expressing T cells. NKG2C+ dominant clonotype frequencies in several donors were roughly 1.0-7.5% of CD8+ T cells.

The sample consisted of PBMCs. The rearrangement joins TRBV6-1 to TRBJ2-1; the match to TRBD1 covers 8 bases. The TCR originated in a woman under 30 in good health. The CDR3 sequence: CASTTAGTGAYNEQFF. CDR3 in DNA: TGTGCCAGCACCACCGCCGGGACAGGTGCCTACAATGAGCAGTTCTTC.